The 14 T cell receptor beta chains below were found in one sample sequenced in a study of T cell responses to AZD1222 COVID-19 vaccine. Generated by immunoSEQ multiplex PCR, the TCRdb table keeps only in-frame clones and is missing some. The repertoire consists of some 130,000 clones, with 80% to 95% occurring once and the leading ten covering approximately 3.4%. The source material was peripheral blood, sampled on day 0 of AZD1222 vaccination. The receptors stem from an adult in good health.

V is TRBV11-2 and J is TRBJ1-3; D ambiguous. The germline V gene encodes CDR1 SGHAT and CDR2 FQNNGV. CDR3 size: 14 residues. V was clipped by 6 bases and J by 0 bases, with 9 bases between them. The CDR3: CASRPRLSGNTIYF. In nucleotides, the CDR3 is TGTGCCAGCAGACCTCGGCTCTCTGGAAACACCATATATTTT.

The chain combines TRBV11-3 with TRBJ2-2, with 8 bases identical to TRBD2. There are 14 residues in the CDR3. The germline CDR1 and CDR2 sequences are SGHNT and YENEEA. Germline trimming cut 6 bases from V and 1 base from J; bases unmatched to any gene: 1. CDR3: CASRAGENTGELFF. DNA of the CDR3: TGTGCCAGCAGAGCGGGAGAGAACACCGGGGAGCTGTTTTTT.

CDR3 in amino acids: CSALGEDTQYF. CDR3 sequence (DNA): TGCAGTGCCCTGGGGGAAGATACGCAGTATTTT. This chain connects TRBV20-1 to TRBJ2-3, with D perhaps TRBD1 or TRBD2 (5 bases each). Germline V gives CDR1 DFQATT, CDR2 SNEGSKA (reference sequence). The length of the CDR3 is 11 residues. Deletions cut 6 bases from V and 5 bases from J, with 9 bases between.

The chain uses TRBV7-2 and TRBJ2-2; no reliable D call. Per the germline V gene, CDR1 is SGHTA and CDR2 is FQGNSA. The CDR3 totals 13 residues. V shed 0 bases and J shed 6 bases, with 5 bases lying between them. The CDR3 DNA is TGTGCCAGCAGCTTAGCCGTACCCGGGGAGCTGTTTTTT. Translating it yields CASSLAVPGELFF.

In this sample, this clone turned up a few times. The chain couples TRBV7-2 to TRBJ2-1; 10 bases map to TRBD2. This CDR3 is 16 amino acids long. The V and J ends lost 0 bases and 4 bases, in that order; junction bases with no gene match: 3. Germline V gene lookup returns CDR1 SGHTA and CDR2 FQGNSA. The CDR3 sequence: CASSLASGRMYNEQFF. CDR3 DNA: TGTGCCAGCAGCTTAGCTAGCGGGAGGATGTACAATGAGCAGTTCTTC.

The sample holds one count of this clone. CDR3 DNA sequence: TGTGCCACCAGCAGAGGCCTGGGGACAGATAGGTCCTATAATTCACCCCTCCACTTT. It encodes CATSRGLGTDRSYNSPLHF. The genes are TRBV15 and TRBJ1-6; 7 nucleotides agree with TRBD1. Germline V gene sequence: CDR1 LNHNV, CDR2 YYDKDF (reference sequence). The length of the CDR3 is 19 residues. V dropped 1 base and J dropped 1; count of bases not matched to a gene: 10.

The CDR3 DNA reads TGCGCCAGCAGCTTGCGGCTAGCGGATAATGAGCAGTTCTTC. Encoded protein: CASSLRLADNEQFF. This sequence joins TRBV5-1 and TRBJ2-1; 7 bases fit TRBD2. CDR3 length equals 14 residues. Trimming removed 1 base from V and 7 bases from J; junction bases left unmatched: 5. In germline, CDR1 is SGHRS, CDR2 YFSETQ.

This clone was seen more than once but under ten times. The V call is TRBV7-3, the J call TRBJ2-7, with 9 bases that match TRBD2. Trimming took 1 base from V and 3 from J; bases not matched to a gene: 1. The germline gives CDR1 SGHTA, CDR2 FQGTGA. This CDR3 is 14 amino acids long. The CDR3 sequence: CASSLNSGSYEQYF. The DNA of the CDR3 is TGTGCCAGCAGCTTAAATAGCGGGAGCTACGAGCAGTACTTC.

This CDR3 reads CASRGQALNTGELFF. The CDR3 DNA reads TGTGCCAGCAGAGGACAGGCGCTAAACACCGGGGAGCTGTTTTTT. This rearrangement joins TRBV6-5 to TRBJ2-2; TRBD1 matches 7 bases. The V segment lost 6 bases and the J segment 2 bases; nucleotides outside the gene matches: 6. The germline V gene has CDR1 MNHEY and CDR2 SVGAGI. This CDR3 is 15 amino acids long.

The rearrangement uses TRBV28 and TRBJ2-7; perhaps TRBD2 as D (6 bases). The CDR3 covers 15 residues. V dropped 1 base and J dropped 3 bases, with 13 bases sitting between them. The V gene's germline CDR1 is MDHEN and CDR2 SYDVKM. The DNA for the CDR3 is TGTGCCAGCAGTTTATTCGGGGACTTGAACTACGAGCAGTACTTC. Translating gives CASSLFGDLNYEQYF.

The CDR3 nucleotides are TGTGCCAGCAGTTACTCGAGGATCTACGAGCAGTACTTC. Translating gives CASSYSRIYEQYF. The J gene is TRBJ2-7, the V gene TRBV6-5, with D unresolved. CDR1 and CDR2 (germline): MNHEY, SVGAGI. V gave up 0 bases and J gave up 3 bases, with 6 bases separating them. The CDR3 length is 13 residues.

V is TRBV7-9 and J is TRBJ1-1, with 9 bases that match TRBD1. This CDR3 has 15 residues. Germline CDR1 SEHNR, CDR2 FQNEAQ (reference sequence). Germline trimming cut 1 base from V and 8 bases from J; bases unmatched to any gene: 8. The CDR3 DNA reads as TGTGCCAGCAGCTTAGGGCGGACAGGGGAAAAAGAAGCTTTCTTT. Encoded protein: CASSLGRTGEKEAFF.

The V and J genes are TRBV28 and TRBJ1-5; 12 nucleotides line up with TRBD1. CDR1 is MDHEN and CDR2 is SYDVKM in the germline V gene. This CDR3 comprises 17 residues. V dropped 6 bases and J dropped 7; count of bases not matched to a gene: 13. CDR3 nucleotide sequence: TGTGCCAGCAGCCCGAACTCCGGGACAGGGGGCAGGCAGCCCCAGCATTTT. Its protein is CASSPNSGTGGRQPQHF. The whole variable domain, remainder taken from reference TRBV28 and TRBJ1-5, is DVKVTQSSRYLVKRTGEKVFLECVQDMDHENMFWYRQDPGLGLRLIYFSYDVKMKEKGDIPEGYSVSREKKERFSLILESASTNQTSMYLCASSPNSGTGGRQPQHFGDGTRLSIL.

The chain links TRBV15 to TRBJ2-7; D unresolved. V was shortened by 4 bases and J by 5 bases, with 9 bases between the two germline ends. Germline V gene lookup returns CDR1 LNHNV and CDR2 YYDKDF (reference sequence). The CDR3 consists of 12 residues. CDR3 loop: CATSKGAHEQYF. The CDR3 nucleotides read TGTGCCACCAGCAAGGGTGCCCACGAGCAGTACTTC.